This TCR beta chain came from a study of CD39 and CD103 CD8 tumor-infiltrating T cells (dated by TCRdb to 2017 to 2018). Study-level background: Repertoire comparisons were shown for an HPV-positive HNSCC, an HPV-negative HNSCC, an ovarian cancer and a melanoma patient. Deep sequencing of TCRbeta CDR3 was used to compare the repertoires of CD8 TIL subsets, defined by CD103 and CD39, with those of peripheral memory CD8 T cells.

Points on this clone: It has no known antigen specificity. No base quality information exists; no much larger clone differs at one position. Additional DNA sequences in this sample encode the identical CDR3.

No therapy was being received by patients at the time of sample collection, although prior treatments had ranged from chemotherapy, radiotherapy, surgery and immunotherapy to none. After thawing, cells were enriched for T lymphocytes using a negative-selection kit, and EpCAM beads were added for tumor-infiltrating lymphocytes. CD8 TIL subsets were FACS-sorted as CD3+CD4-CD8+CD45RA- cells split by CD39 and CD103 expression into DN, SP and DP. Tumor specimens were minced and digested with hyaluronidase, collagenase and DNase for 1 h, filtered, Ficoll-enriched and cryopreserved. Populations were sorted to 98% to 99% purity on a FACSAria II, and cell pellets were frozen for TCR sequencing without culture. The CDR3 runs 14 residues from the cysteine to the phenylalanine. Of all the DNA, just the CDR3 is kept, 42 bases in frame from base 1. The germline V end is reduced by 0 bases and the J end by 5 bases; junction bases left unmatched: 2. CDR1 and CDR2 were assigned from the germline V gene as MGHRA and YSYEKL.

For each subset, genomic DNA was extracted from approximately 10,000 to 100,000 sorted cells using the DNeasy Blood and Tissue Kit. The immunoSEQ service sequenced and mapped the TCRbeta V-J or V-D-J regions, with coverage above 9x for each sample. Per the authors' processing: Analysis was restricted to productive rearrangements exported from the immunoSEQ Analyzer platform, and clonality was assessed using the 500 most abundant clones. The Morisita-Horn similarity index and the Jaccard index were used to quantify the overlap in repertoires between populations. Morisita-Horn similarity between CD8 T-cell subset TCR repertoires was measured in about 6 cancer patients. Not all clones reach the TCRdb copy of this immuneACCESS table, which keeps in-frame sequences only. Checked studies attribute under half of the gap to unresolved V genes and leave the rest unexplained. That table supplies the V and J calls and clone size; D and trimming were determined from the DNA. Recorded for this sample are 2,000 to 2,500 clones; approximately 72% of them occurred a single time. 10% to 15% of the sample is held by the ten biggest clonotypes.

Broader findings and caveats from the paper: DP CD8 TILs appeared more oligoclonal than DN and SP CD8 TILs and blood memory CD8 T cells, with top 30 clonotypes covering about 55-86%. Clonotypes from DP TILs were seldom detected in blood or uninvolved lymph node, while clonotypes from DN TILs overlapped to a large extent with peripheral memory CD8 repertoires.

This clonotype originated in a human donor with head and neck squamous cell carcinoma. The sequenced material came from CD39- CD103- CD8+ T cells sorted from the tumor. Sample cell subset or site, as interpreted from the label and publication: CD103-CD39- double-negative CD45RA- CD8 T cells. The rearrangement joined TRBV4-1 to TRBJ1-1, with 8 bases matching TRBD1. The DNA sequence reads TGCGCCAGCAGCCAAGAGACAGGGGTAACTGAAGCTTTCTTT. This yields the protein CASSQETGVTEAFF.